This TCR beta chain was obtained from a study of T cells expressing NK-cell markers. Study-level information: Beta-chain profiling covered CD3+CD56+NKG2C+, CD3+CD56+NKG2C- and CD3+CD56-NKG2C+ sorted subsets. Out of eight donors sequenced, seven tested HCMV-seropositive and the remaining one seronegative.

Germline assignment: CDR1 SGHTA and CDR2 FQGTGA. The CDR3 contains 16 residues. As to this clonotype: What it binds is unknown.

Beta-chain TCR cDNA was generated via 5'RACE template switching with UMIs. One entry per CDR3 protein, without DNA, is what TCRdb gives after re-calling the 5' RACE reads. This listing includes 250,000 to 300,000 distinct CDR3 sequences. Whole-study findings and limits: These clonotypes, the leaders elsewhere, also led the CD3+CD56-NKG2C+ fraction in a handful of donors.

This chain joins TRBV7-3 and TRBJ2-2; TCRdb selects TRBD1, and the lack of DNA leaves this call unchecked. Sequences were obtained from blood T cells: a sorted CD56 or NKG2C T cell subset, CD4+ or CD8+ T cells, or bulk PBMC T cells (not recorded which). The source of this sequence is a woman between 18 and 69 years old in good health. This CDR3 is CASRVGGASATGELFF.